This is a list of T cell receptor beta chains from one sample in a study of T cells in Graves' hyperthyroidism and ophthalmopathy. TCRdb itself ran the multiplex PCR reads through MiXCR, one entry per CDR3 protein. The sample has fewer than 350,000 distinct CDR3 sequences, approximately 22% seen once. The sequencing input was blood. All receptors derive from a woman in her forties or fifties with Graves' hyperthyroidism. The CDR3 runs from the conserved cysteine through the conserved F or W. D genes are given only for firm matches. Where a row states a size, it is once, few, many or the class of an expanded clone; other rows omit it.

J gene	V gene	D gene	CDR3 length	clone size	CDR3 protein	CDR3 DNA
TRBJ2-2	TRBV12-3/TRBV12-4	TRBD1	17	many	CASSSGTGGIITGELFF	TGTGCCAGCAGTTCGGGGACAGGGGGTATTATCACCGGGGAGCTGTTTTTT
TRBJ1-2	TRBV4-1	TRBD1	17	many	CASSQDQIGRGISGYTF	TGCGCCAGCAGCCAAGATCAAATCGGCAGGGGGATTAGTGGCTACACCTTC
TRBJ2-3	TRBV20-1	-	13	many	CSASPPSWDTQYF	TGCAGTGCTAGCCCCCCATCCTGGGATACGCAGTATTTT
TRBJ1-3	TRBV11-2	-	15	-	CASSAMTGSGNTIYF	TGTGCCAGCAGCGCGATGACAGGCTCTGGAAACACCATATATTTT
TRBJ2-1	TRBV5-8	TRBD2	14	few	CASSLTSGRLKEFF	TGTGCCAGCAGCTTGACTAGCGGGAGGCTAAAGGAGTTCTTC
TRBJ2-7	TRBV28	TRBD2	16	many	CASSSRLAGESYEQYF	TGTGCCAGCAGTTCCAGACTAGCGGGAGAAAGCTACGAGCAGTACTTC
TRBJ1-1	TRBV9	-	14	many	CASSVGRANTEAFF	TGTGCCAGCAGCGTAGGACGGGCGAACACTGAAGCTTTCTTT
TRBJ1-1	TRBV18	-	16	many	CASSLHPGGVNTEAFF	TGTGCCAGCTCACTGCACCCCGGAGGGGTGAACACTGAAGCTTTCTTT
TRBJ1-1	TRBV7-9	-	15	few	CASSLAWGRGTEAFF	TGTGCCAGCAGCTTAGCGTGGGGCAGGGGTACTGAAGCTTTCTTT
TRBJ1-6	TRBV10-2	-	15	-	CASRTRGSYNSPLHF	TGCGCCAGCAGGACAAGAGGCTCCTATAATTCACCCCTCCACTTT
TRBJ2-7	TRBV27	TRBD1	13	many	CASMRQGTYEQYF	TGTGCCAGCATGCGACAGGGGACCTACGAGCAGTACTTC
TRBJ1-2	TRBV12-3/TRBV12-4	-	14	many	CASSLKRGLYGYTF	TGTGCCAGCAGTCTAAAGAGGGGACTCTATGGCTACACCTTC
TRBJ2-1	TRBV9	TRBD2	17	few	CASSVDGSGGFWNEQFF	TGTGCCAGCAGCGTAGATGGTAGCGGGGGCTTTTGGAATGAGCAGTTCTTC
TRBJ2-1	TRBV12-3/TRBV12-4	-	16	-	CASSLEALSSYNEQFF	TGTGCCAGCAGTTTAGAAGCTCTGAGCTCCTACAATGAGCAGTTCTTC
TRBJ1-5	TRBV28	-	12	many	CASRTSNQPQHF	TGTGCCAGCAGAACGAGCAATCAGCCCCAGCATTTT
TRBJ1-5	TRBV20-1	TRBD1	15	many	CSASHPGQGGQPQHF	TGCAGTGCTAGTCACCCGGGACAGGGAGGTCAGCCCCAGCATTTT
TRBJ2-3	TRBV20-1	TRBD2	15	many	CSAVSFAGGTDTQYF	TGCAGTGCCGTTTCCTTTGCGGGAGGCACAGATACGCAGTATTTT
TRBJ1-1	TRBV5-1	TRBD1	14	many	CASSFRQGETEAFF	TGCGCCAGCAGCTTTAGACAGGGGGAGACTGAAGCTTTCTTT
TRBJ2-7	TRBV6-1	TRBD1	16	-	CASLGPTGVFPYEQYF	TGTGCCAGCCTCGGACCCACAGGGGTATTTCCCTACGAGCAGTACTTC
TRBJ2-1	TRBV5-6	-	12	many	CASSLGLREQFF	TGCGCCAGCAGCTTGGGCCTACGTGAGCAGTTCTTC
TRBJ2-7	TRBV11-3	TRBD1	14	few	CASSLDLGTVEQYF	TGTGCCAGCAGCTTAGATCTTGGGACAGTCGAGCAGTACTTC
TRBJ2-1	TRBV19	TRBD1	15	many	CASNAGTGENNEQFF	TGTGCCAGTAACGCCGGGACAGGGGAGAACAATGAGCAGTTCTTC
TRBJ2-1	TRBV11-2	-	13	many	CARMPAPYNEQFF	TGTGCCAGAATGCCGGCACCCTACAATGAGCAGTTCTTC
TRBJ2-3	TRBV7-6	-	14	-	CASSFDVPTDTQYF	TGTGCCAGCAGCTTTGACGTACCCACAGATACGCAGTATTTT
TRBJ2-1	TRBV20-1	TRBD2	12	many	CSAGGRGNEQFF	TGCAGTGCTGGGGGGAGGGGCAATGAGCAGTTCTTC
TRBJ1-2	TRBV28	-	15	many	CASRDRGGSLGGYTF	TGTGCCAGCAGGGATCGGGGGGGGAGCCTTGGGGGCTACACCTTC
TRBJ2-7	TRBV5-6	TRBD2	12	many	CASSVLAGEHYF	TGTGCCAGCAGCGTGCTAGCGGGCGAGCATTACTTC
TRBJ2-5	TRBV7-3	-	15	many	CASSSGTGYQETQYF	TGTGCCAGCAGCTCAGGGACCGGGTATCAAGAGACCCAGTACTTC
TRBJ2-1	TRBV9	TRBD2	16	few	CASSVGLAGGVNEQFF	TGTGCCAGCAGCGTAGGACTAGCGGGAGGGGTTAATGAGCAGTTCTTC
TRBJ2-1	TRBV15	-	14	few	CATSDLVRDNEQFF	TGTGCCACCAGTGACCTAGTCAGGGACAATGAGCAGTTCTTC
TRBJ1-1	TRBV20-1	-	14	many	CSAILVGVRTEAFF	TGCAGTGCCATCCTAGTCGGGGTGAGGACTGAAGCTTTCTTT
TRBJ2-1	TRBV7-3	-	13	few	CASSLRPLNEQFF	TGTGCCAGCAGCTTAAGGCCCTTGAATGAGCAGTTCTTC
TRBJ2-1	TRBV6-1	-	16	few	CARKNPRDGSYNEQFF	TGTGCCAGAAAGAACCCCCGGGACGGCTCCTACAATGAGCAGTTCTTC
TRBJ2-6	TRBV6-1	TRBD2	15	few	CASRPKAGGANVLTF	TGTGCCAGCAGACCGAAAGCGGGGGGGGCCAACGTCCTGACTTTC
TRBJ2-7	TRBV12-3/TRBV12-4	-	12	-	CASSLYGSEQYF	TGTGCCAGCAGTTTATATGGTTCCGAGCAGTACTTC
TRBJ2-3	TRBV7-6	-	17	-	CASSPPSTSPSIDTQYF	TGTGCCAGCAGCCCCCCCTCGACCAGCCCTAGCATAGATACGCAGTATTTT
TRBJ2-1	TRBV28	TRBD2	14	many	CASSTPGGYNEQFF	TGTGCCAGCAGTACGCCGGGGGGATACAATGAGCAGTTCTTC
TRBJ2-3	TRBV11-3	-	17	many	CASSLRALGAGTDTQYF	TGTGCCAGCAGCTTAAGGGCCCTGGGGGCCGGGACAGATACGCAGTATTTT
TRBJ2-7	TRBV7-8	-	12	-	CASRGQSYEQYF	TGTGCCAGCAGAGGACAGTCCTACGAGCAGTACTTC
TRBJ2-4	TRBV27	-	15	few	CASGEGYLAKNIQYF	TGTGCCAGCGGCGAAGGGTACCTAGCCAAAAACATTCAGTACTTC
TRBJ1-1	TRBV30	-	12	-	CAGGDRNTEAFF	TGTGCCGGTGGAGACAGGAACACTGAAGCTTTCTTT
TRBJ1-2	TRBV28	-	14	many	CASSYSGASVGYTF	TGTGCCAGCAGTTATAGTGGGGCGTCGGTTGGCTACACCTTC
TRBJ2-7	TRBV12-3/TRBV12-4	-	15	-	CASSFQYRDSVEQYF	TGTGCCAGCAGTTTTCAGTATAGGGACTCGGTCGAGCAGTACTTC
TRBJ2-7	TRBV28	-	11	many	CASSTDGGEYF	TGTGCCAGCAGTACTGACGGTGGCGAGTACTTC
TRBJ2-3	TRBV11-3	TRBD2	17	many	CASSTGLAGEGADTQYF	TGTGCCAGCAGCACCGGACTAGCGGGAGAAGGGGCAGATACGCAGTATTTT
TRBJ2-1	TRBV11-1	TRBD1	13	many	CASSQGVYNEQFF	TGTGCCAGTTCACAGGGGGTGTACAATGAGCAGTTCTTC
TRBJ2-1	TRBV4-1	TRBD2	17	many	CASSQDWRTSGENEQFF	TGCGCCAGCAGCCAAGATTGGAGAACTAGCGGGGAAAATGAGCAGTTCTTC
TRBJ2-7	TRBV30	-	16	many	CAWRVRPGLGSYEQYF	TGTGCCTGGAGAGTTAGACCGGGACTGGGGTCCTACGAGCAGTACTTC
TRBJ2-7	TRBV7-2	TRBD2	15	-	CASSPSSGRAYEQYF	TGTGCCAGCAGCCCGTCTAGCGGGAGGGCCTACGAGCAGTACTTC
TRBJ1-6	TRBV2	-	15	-	CASSEPGYYNSPLHF	TGTGCCAGCAGTGAACCAGGGTACTATAATTCACCCCTCCACTTT
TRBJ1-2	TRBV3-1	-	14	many	CASSQEEGWDGYTF	TGTGCCAGCAGCCAAGAGGAGGGGTGGGACGGCTACACCTTC
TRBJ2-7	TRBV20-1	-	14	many	CSAQEWTLPYEQYF	TGCAGTGCACAAGAGTGGACACTTCCCTACGAGCAGTACTTC
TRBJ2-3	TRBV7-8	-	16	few	CASSLGAQGRTDTQYF	TGTGCCAGCAGCTTAGGGGCTCAGGGACGCACAGATACGCAGTATTTT
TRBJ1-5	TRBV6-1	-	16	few	CASRARRSYSNQPQHF	TGTGCCAGCAGGGCCCGGCGCAGTTATAGCAATCAGCCCCAGCATTTT